This T cell receptor beta chain was obtained from a study of blood T cell repertoires in COVID-19. Study background: Whether acute or convalescent, the COVID-19 samples came from the United States, Italy and Spain. From T cells, B-cell-depleted T cells, or PBMCs came the material, which was cDNA or gDNA.

The CDR3 is made up of 17 amino acids. V shed 6 bases and J shed 6 bases, with 26 bases lying between them. CDR1 is MNHEY and CDR2 is SMNVEV in the germline V gene (reference sequence). In the original processing: Amplification from reference gene primers served as the basis for estimated nucleated cell counts. The data were produced by immunoSEQ multiplex PCR, yet TCRdb's version contains in-frame clones alone and is incomplete. V and J calls plus clone size are reproduced from that table; the DNA served to infer D and trimming. The sample lists 75,000 to 100,000 clones, around 88% occurring once. Specimen: peripheral blood. This receptor was obtained from a man in his sixties with acute or convalescent COVID-19. The chain has TRBV27 and TRBJ1-1, with D maybe TRBD1 (5 bases). The chain's CDR3 is CASSHLGLKGTEAEAFF. The CDR3 coding sequence is TGTGCCAGCAGCCACCTGGGGCTCAAGGGCACCGAAGCTGAAGCTTTCTTT.